This is a list of T cell receptor beta chains from one sample in a study of T cell responses to AZD1222 COVID-19 vaccine. Profiling relied on immunoSEQ multiplex PCR, and the TCRdb table lists in-frame clones only, not all of them. The sample contains about 120,000 clones, more than 75% of which appear only once. The specimen comprised peripheral blood, sampled on day 0 of AZD1222 vaccination. The receptors originated from an adult in good health. Each CDR3 is given with its conserved first and last residue.

V gene,CDR3 protein
TRBV6-5,CASSYSGQGVGPQHF
TRBV15,CATGQSLANYGYTF
TRBV28,CASSKWDGRTDTQYF
TRBV6-5,CASSYEGGDEKLFF
TRBV11-3,CASSLSPLSGELFF
TRBV7-9,CASTPGTAGETQYF
TRBV6-5,CAIGTGVQPQHF
TRBV25-1,CASSEPGGGYNEQFF
TRBV7-3,CASSSGPNTEAFF
TRBV7-2,CASSLEGAQPQHF
TRBV7-2,CASSLGLAGTDTQYF